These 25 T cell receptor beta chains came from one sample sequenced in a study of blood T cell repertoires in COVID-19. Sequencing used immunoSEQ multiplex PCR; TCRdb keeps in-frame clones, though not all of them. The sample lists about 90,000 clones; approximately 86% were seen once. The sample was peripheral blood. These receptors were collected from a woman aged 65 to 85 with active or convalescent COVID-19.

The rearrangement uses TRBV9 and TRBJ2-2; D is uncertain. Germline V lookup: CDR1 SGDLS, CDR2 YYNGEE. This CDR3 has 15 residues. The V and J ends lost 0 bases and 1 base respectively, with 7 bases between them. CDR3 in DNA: TGTGCCAGCAGCGTAGGGGCAGGGAACACCGGGGAGCTGTTTTTT. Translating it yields CASSVGAGNTGELFF. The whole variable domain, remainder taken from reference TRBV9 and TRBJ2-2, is DSGVTQTPKHLITATGQRVTLRCSPRSGDLSVYWYQQSLDQGLQFLIQYYNGEERAKGNILERFSAQQFPDLHSELNLSSLELGDSALYFCASSVGAGNTGELFFGEGSRLTVL.

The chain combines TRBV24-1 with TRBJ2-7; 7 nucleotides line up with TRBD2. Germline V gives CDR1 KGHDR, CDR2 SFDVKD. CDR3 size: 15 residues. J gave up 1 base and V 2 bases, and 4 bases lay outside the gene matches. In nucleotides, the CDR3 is TGTGCCACCAGTGATTCAGGACTAGGGTCCTACGAGCAGTACTTC. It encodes CATSDSGLGSYEQYF.

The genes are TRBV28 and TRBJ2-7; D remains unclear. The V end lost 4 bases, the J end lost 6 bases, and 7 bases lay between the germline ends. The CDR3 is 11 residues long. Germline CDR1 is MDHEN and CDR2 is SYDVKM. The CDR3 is CASSWPPEQYF. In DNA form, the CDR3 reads TGTGCCAGCAGTTGGCCCCCCGAGCAGTACTTC.

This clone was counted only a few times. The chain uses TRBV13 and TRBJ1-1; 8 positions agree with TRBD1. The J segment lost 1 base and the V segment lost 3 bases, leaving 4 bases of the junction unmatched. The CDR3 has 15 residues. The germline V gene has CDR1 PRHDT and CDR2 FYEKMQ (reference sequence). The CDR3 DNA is TGTGCCAGCAGCTTGTGGACAGGGCGGAACACTGAAGCTTTCTTT. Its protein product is CASSLWTGRNTEAFF.

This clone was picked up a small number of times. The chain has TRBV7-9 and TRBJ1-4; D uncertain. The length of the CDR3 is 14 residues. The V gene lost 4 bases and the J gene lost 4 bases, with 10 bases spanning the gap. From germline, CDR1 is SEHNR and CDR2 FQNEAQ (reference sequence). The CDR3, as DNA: TGTGCCAGCAGCTCACATGGGCTTAATGAAAAACTGTTTTTT. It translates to CASSSHGLNEKLFF.

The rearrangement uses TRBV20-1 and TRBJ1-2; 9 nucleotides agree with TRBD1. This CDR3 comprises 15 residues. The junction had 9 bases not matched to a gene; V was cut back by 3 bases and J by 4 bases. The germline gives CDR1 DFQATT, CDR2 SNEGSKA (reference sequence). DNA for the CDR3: TGCAGTGCTAGTTCGGGACAGGGAGGGCCCTATGGCTACACCTTC. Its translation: CSASSGQGGPYGYTF.

The CDR3 protein is CASSFTDYGYTF. The CDR3 region has the DNA TGTGCCAGCAGTTTCACAGATTATGGCTACACCTTC. The chain recombines TRBV6-2 or TRBV6-3 with TRBJ1-2, with D unclear. Per germline, CDR1 MNHEY and CDR2 SVGEGT. The CDR3 length is 12 residues. V gave up 4 bases and J gave up 5 bases, with 8 bases separating them.

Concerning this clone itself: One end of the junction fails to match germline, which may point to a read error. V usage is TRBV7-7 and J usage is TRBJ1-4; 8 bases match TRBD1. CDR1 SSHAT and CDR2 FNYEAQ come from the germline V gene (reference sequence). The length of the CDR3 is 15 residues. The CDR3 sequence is CASSEGRGLDEKLFF. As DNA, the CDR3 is TGTGCTAGCAGCGAGGGCAGGGGGCTTGATGAAAAACTGTTTTTT.

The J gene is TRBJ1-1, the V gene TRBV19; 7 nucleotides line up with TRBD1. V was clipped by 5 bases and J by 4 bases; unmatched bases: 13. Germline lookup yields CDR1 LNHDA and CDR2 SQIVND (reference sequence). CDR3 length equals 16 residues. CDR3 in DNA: TGTGCCAGTAGTCCGACAGGGAGAAAAAGGGGCACTGAAGCTTTCTTT. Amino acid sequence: CASSPTGRKRGTEAFF.

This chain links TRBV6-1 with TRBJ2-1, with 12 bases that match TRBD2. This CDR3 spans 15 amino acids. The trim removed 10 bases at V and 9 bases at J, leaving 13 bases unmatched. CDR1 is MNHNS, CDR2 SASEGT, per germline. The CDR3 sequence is CATGDASGGAGEQFF. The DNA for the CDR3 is TGTGCCACCGGAGACGCTAGCGGGGGGGCCGGTGAGCAGTTCTTC.

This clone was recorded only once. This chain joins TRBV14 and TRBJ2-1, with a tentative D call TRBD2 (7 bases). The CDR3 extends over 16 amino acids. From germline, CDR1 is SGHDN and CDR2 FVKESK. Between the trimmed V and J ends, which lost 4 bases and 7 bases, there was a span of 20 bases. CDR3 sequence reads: CASSPGPGRGANEQFF. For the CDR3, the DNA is TGTGCCAGCAGCCCTGGGCCGGGCCGGGGGGCGAATGAGCAGTTCTTC.

CDR3 sequence reads: CASSPPTGSNTQYF. The CDR3 coding sequence is TGTGCCAGCTCACCACCGACAGGGTCAAATACGCAGTATTTT. The rearrangement links TRBV18 to TRBJ2-3; 7 bases align to TRBD1. Germline CDR1 reads KGHSH; CDR2 reads LQKENI. The length of the CDR3 is 14 residues. V gave up 0 bases and J gave up 7 bases; unmatched junction bases: 4.

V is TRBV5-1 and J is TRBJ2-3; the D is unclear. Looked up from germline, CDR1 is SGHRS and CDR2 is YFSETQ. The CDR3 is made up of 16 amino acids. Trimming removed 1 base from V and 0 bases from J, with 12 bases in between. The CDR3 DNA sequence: TGCGCCAGCAGCTTGACACTATTCACTAGCACAGATACGCAGTATTTT. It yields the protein CASSLTLFTSTDTQYF.

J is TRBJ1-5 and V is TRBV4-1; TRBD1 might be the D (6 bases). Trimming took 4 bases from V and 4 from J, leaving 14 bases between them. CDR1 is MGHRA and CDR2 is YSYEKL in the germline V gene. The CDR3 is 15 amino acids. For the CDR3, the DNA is TGCGCCAGCAGCCCTTTGGGGGGGGCGAATCAGCCCCAGCATTTT. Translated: CASSPLGGANQPQHF.

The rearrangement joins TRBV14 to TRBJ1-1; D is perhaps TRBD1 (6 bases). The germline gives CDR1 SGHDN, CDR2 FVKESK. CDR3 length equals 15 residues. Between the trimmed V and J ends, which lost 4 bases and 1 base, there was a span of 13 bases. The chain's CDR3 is CASSPYTTGNTEAFF. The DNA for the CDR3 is TGTGCCAGCAGCCCCTATACGACAGGGAACACTGAAGCTTTCTTT. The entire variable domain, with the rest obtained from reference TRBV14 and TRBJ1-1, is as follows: EAGVTQFPSHSVIEKGQTVTLRCDPISGHDNLYWYRRVMGKEIKFLLHFVKESKQDESGMPNNRFLAERTGGTYSTLKVQPAELEDSGVYFCASSPYTTGNTEAFFGQGTRLTVV.

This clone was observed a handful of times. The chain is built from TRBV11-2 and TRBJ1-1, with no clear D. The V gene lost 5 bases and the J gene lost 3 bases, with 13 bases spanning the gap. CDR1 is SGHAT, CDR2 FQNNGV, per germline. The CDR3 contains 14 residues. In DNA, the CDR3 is TGTGCCAGCAGCACCTACGGTGTTGACACTGAAGCTTTCTTT. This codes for CASSTYGVDTEAFF.

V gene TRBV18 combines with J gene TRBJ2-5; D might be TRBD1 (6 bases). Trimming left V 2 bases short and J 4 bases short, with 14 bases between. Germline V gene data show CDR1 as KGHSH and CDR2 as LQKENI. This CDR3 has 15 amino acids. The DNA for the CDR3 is TGTGCCAGCTCACCATCAGGGGTAGGGGGAGAGACCCAGTACTTC. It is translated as CASSPSGVGGETQYF. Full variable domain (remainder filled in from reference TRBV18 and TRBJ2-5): NAGVMQNPRHLVRRRGQEARLRCSPMKGHSHVYWYRQLPEEGLKFMVYLQKENIIDESGMPKERFSAEFPKEGPSILRIQQVVRGDSAAYFCASSPSGVGGETQYFGPGTRLLVL.

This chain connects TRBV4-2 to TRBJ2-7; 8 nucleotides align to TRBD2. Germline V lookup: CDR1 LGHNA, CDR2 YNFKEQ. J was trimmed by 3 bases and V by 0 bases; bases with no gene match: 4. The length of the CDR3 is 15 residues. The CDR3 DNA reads TGTGCCAGCAGCCAAGACGGGGGGGCTATCTACGAGCAGTACTTC. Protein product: CASSQDGGAIYEQYF.

The CDR3 protein is CASSVRTSGLVNEQFF. In DNA, the CDR3 is TGTGCCAGCAGCGTCAGGACTAGCGGGCTAGTCAATGAGCAGTTCTTC. This chain connects TRBV7-2 to TRBJ2-1, with 11 bases identical to TRBD2. The V and J ends lost 5 bases and 6 bases, in that order; junction bases with no gene match: 9. The CDR3 loop spans 16 amino acids. The germline gives CDR1 SGHTA, CDR2 FQGNSA.

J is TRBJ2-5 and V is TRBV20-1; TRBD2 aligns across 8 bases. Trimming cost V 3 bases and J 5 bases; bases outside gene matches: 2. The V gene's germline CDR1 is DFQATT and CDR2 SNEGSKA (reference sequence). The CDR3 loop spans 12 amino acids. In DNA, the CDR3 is TGCAGTGCTAGTAGACTAGCGGAGACCCAGTACTTC. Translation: CSASRLAETQYF.

DNA of the CDR3: TGTGCCAGCGCGGAACAGGGGGATAGCAATCAGCCCCAGCATTTT. Amino acid sequence: CASAEQGDSNQPQHF. This sequence joins TRBV18 and TRBJ1-5; 8 bases fit TRBD1. Trimming at V came to 8 bases and at J to 0 bases, leaving 6 bases not matched to a gene. The CDR3 consists of 15 residues. Germline loops: CDR1 KGHSH, CDR2 LQKENI.

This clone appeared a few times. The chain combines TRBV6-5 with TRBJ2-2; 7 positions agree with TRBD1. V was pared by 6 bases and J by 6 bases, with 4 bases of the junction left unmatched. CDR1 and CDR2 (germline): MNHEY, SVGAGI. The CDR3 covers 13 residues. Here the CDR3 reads CASRTGWAGELFF. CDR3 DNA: TGTGCCAGCAGGACAGGGTGGGCCGGGGAGCTGTTTTTT.

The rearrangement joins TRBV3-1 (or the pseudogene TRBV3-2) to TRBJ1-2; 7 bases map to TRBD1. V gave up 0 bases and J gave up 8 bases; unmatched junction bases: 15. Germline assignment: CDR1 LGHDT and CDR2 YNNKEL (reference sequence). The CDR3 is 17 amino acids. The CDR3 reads CASSQDIGQGTAGGYTF. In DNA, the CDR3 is TGTGCCAGCAGCCAAGATATTGGGCAAGGGACAGCCGGCGGCTACACCTTC.

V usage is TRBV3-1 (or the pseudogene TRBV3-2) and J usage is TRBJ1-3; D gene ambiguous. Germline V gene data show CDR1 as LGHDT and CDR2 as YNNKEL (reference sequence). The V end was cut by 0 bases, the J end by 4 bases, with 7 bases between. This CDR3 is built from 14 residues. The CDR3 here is CASSQEGVGNTIYF. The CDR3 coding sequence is TGTGCCAGCAGCCAAGAAGGAGTAGGAAACACCATATATTTT.

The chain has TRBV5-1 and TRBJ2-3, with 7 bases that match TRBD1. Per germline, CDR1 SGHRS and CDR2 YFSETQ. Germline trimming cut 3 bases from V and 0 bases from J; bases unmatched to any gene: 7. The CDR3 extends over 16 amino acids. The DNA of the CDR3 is TGCGCCAGCAGCTCGATAATACAGGGGAGCACAGATACGCAGTATTTT. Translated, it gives CASSSIIQGSTDTQYF.